This entry concerns a single T cell receptor beta chain. There are a few counts of this clone. Its antigen is currently not known. No clone much larger than this one lies a single base away; base qualities are absent. The data originate from a study of cytomegalovirus exposure and HLA in healthy donors (dated by TCRdb to about 2017). For context, the study as a whole: An earlier analysis of some 620 of the donors reported 276 Gb of sequence data and approximately 120 million unique TCR beta sequences obtained from about 179 million T cells. Roughly 300 gigabases of sequencing data and approximately 84 million unique TCR sequences were included in an early release covering several hundred HLA-typed donors. Of the roughly 430 genotyped donors, approximately 83% fell in the genetic ancestry cluster associated with self-reported Caucasian donors. The aim of the study was to test whether cataloging public T cell receptors could identify signatures of past pathogen exposure. The study profiled the T cell repertoires of around 700 subjects by immunosequencing and related them to cytomegalovirus serostatus. In addition to the first cohort of roughly 670 subjects, a separate validation cohort of around 110 different subjects was used. The study combined high-throughput TCR immunosequencing, statistical association of individual TCRs with disease status, and machine learning to predict cytomegalovirus infection status. A later analysis re-examined previously published TCR beta repertoires from more than 600 donors and added high-resolution HLA genotyping to investigate patterns of TCR occurrence. Rather than drawing on any new phenotypic data, the later analysis identified candidate immune exposures from TCR beta sequences and the way those sequences occurred across donors. An earlier analysis of several hundred of the donors applied high-throughput TCR beta sequencing to assess whether each TCR beta V gene segment acted as functional or pseudogenic. Donor age, sex, ethnicity and CMV serostatus were compiled alongside the repertoire data. A later genetic analysis used genome-wide SNP genotypes for about 55% of the 666 donors, treating that subset as a discovery cohort. Every repertoire in the discovery cohort had been generated on one and the same sequencing platform. HLA typing covered class I and class II loci at four-digit resolution. Typing coverage differed by locus: A, B, C, DRB1 and DQB1 were typed in roughly 620-630 donors, DQA1 in approximately 520, DPA1 in roughly 590, and DPB1 in just under 490. Because of strong linkage in the cohort, 5 or 6 DR-DQ haplotypes were treated as single units for association and clustering. Across around 400 genotyped donors of the cohort, an average of roughly 200,000 unique TCR beta nucleotide sequences per donor were sequenced, and 15% to 20% of those sequences were non-productive.

Receptor amplification or capture employed the immunoSEQ multiplex PCR assay. For the multiplex PCR, a mixture combining 60 forward primers for TCR Vbeta segments and 13 reverse primers for TCR Jbeta segments was used. A multiplex PCR assay on genomic DNA amplified the CDR3 region of rearranged TCR beta genes. On the Illumina HiSeq System, the amplified TCR beta libraries were sequenced as 87-base-pair reads. The paper's data handling went like this. A later analysis tallied 70 million to 100 million unique TCR beta chains across the 666 repertoires, and approximately 11 million of those chains were shared by two or more donors. A nearest-neighbor algorithm error-corrected the raw reads and collapsed the reads into unique sequences, merging closely related sequences to remove PCR and sequencing errors. Alignment of CDR3 sequences to IMGT reference sequences was used to assign V, D and J gene segments. For a sequence to be retained, at least a six-nucleotide match to both a V gene segment and a J gene segment was required. Rearrangements were classified as productive when the CDR3 lacked stop codons and remained in frame with V and J, and all other rearrangements were classified as non-productive. CDR3 was defined by IMGT convention, running from the second conserved V-encoded cysteine to the conserved J-encoded phenylalanine. Sequences without an unambiguous match to a single V gene segment were excluded from the earlier analysis of several hundred of the donors. An earlier analysis of approximately 590 of the donors called V segments functional above 56.7% productive rearrangements and segregating when the between-donor standard deviation exceeded 5%. A statistical classification framework was built to diagnose cytomegalovirus status from the catalog of TCR beta chain sequences. A later analysis assigned V and J genes by comparing TCR nucleotide sequences with IMGT/GENE-DB human TR gene sequences. In a later analysis, CDR3 sequences and most-parsimonious VDJ recombination scenarios were assigned using the TCRdist pipeline. In a later analysis, every TCR beta chain was defined by the combination of its CDR3 amino acid sequence and its V-gene family, and reads without a unique V-gene family were dropped. In a later analysis, nearly 600 highly shared, low-generation-probability nucleotide sequences were removed to address suspected cross-contamination and a sequencing artifact. A later analysis calculated a clonal expansion index for each public chain from normalized within-repertoire ranks of inferred template counts. A later analysis computed generation probabilities with a VDJ recombination model fitted to out-of-frame rearrangements, and checked the results against IGoR. In a later analysis, TCR-TCR, TCR-HLA and TCR-CMV co-occurrence was scored with hypergeometric tests, and a repertoire-size bias correction was applied to TCR pairs. In a later analysis, false discovery rates were estimated by permuting HLA or CMV assignments 20 times. In a later analysis, co-occurring TCRs were grouped using DBSCAN, and TCRdist sequence similarity was added for clustering within HLA-allele-positive subsets. Repertoires with fewer than 30,000 or more than 120,000 public chains were left out of co-occurrence clustering, as were about 5 repertoires with anomalous nucleotide sharing. The table was pulled from immuneACCESS by TCRdb, which kept in-frame rearrangements only. Such tables lose some clones; where checked, under half of the loss comes from unresolved V genes, and the rest has no known cause. V, J and clone size are those of that table, while D and trimming were read from the DNA. The sample data list 150,000 to 200,000 clones, and approximately 80% of these were observed just once. The top ten constitute around 15% of the sample.

The cohort was made up of hundreds of healthy bone marrow donors. At the time of sampling, every cohort member was nominally healthy, though immune exposures that went unrecorded were likely present. The donor tested CMV seronegative and was one of the 352 seronegative cohort members. A peripheral blood sample was collected from each donor, and TCR beta sequencing was performed on peripheral blood mononuclear cells. The Qiagen DNeasy Blood Extraction Kit was used to extract genomic DNA from the blood cell samples. Study-level results and caveats: When HLA alleles, especially DR and DQ, strongly co-occurred, attributing TCR associations to individual alleles was difficult. Correlated functional status among segregating V segments might be attributable to linkage disequilibrium, but an unknown experimental factor could not be ruled out. Specific HLA alleles were associated with 15,000 to 20,000 TCR beta sequences at a false discovery rate of 0.05 in a later analysis. While some public TCRs were present in many individuals, most TCR sequences turned up only very rarely across donors. A later analysis found that TCR association rates varied across HLA loci, with DRB1 alleles showing the most associated TCRs and HLA-C alleles the fewest. Most CMV-associated TCR beta chains appeared to be HLA-restricted in a later analysis, and the HLA associations seemed to be driven largely by CMV exposure. A further reported finding was that TCR beta sequences accurately predicted the HLA-A and HLA-B alleles for most subjects in the first cohort. Compared with the approximately 600-donor mean, donors in an Asian-associated ancestry cluster had fewer N-insertions in productive TCRs, according to a later genetic analysis. In a later analysis, HLA-associated TCR beta chains were found to be more clonally expanded and to have lower generation probabilities than equally common non-associated chains. The study gave a list of about 170 TCR beta chains associated with cytomegalovirus. In vitro tests confirmed that a few of the cytomegalovirus-associated TCR beta chains recognize cytomegalovirus antigens. The cohort was sequenced for TCR beta chains only, and without alpha or paired-chain data the features that could be detected were limited. Several of the top co-occurrence clusters appeared to be linked to parvovirus B19, influenza, CMV and Epstein-Barr virus, according to a later analysis. Broadly in line with IMGT annotations, most TCR beta V segments showed up in productive rearrangements about 90% or about 30% of the time in an earlier analysis of approximately 640 of the donors. A cluster of highly shared sequence variants was judged likely to represent a technical artifact of the sequencing pipeline. Presence/absence analyses assumed roughly uniform sequencing depth across donors, an assumption that may not hold. V-gene and J-gene trimming of TCR beta chains was associated with a missense DCLRE1C variant in a later genetic analysis, and the association was replicated in an independent cohort. Immune exposure information for the cohort was limited to CMV serostatus. HLA typing was unavailable for some donors at each locus, so association tests used only the typed subset. Cytomegalovirus status was reported to be diagnosed by the classifier with high specificity and sensitivity in both the original and validation cohorts. It was suggested by the authors that the approach could potentially be generalized to other disease states and immunological phenotypes. The earlier analysis of fewer than 750 of the donors excluded over 15 rarely observed V segments, including chromosome 9 orphons, because counts were too low.

The specimen was PBMCs. This clonotype was obtained from a woman aged 40 to 50 in good health and CMV-seronegative.

The nucleotides read TGCGCCAGCAGCCTCACGGGGACAGGCACCTACGAGCAGTACTTC. Its translation is CASSLTGTGTYEQYF. In this chain, TRBV4-1 is recombined with TRBJ2-7; 8 middle bases align to TRBD1. Inclusive of the bounding cysteine and phenylalanine, the CDR3 is 15 residues long. The kept DNA is CDR3 alone, 45 bases in frame from the first base. Germline trimming amounts to 4 bases on V and 2 bases on J, with 7 as the count of junction bases outside the gene matches. Via the germline V gene, CDR1 is MGHRA and CDR2 YSYEKL.